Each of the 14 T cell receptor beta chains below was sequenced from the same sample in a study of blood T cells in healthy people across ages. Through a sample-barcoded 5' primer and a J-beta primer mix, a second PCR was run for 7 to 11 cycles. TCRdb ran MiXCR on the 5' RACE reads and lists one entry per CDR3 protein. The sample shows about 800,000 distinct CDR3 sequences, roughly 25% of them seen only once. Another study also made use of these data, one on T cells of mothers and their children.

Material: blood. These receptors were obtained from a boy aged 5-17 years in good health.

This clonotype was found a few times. The CDR3 region is CASSSTGTGQFF. CDR3 nucleotide sequence: TGTGCCAGCAGTTCTACCGGGACAGGTCAGTTCTTC. This rearrangement joins TRBV12-3 or TRBV12-4 to TRBJ2-1; 8 nucleotides match TRBD1. Germline trimming cut 4 bases from V and 13 bases from J; bases unmatched to any gene: 6. The CDR3 runs to 12 residues.

As DNA, the CDR3 is TGTGCCATCAGTGAGTCGGGACAGGGTACAACTAATGAAAAACTGTTTTTT. The encoded protein is CAISESGQGTTNEKLFF. V and J are TRBV10-3 and TRBJ1-4; 9 bases match TRBD1. The germline V gene encodes CDR1 ENHRY and CDR2 SYGVKD. The J segment lost 0 bases and the V segment lost 0 bases, leaving 2 bases of the junction unmatched. The length of the CDR3 is 17 residues.

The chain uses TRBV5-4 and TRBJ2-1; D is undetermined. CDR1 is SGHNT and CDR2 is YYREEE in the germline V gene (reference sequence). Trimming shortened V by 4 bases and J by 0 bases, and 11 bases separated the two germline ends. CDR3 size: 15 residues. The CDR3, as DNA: TGTGCCAGCAGCCGACCTTTGAGCTCCTACAATGAGCAGTTCTTC. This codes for CASSRPLSSYNEQFF.

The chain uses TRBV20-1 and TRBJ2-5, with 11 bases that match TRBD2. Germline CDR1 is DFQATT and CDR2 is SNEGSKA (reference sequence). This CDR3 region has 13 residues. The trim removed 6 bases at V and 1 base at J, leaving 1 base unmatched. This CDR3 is CSAGTSGQETQYF. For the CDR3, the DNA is TGCAGTGCCGGGACTAGCGGCCAAGAGACCCAGTACTTC.

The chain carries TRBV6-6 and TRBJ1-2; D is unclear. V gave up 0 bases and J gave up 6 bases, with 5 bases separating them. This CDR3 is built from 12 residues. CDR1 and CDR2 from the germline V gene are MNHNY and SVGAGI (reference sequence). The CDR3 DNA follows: TGTGCCAGCAGTTACTCGACCAATGGCTACACCTTC. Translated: CASSYSTNGYTF.

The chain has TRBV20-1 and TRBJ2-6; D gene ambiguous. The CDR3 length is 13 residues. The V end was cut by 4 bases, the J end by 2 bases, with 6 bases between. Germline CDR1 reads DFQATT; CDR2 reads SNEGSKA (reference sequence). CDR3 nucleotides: TGCAGTGCTACCCTAACTGGGGCCAACGTCCTGACTTTC. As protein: CSATLTGANVLTF.

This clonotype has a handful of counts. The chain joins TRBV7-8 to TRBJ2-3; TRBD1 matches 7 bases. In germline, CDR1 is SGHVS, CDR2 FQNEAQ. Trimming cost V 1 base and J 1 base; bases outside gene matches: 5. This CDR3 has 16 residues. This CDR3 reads CASSLVTGEGTDTQYF. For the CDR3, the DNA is TGTGCCAGCAGCTTAGTCACAGGGGAAGGCACAGATACGCAGTATTTT.

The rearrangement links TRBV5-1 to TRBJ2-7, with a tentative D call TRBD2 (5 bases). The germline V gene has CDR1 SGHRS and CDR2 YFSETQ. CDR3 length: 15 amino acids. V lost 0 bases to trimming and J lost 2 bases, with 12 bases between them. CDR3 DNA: TGCGCCAGCAGCTTGGGATCGGTGAGGGCCTACGAGCAGTACTTC. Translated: CASSLGSVRAYEQYF.

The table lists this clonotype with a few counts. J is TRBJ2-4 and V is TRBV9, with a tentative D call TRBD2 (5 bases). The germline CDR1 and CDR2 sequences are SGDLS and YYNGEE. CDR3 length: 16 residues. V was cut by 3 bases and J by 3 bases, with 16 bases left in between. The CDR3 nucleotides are TGTGCCAGCAGCGAGAGTGGGAGTGGCGTCAAAAACATTCAGTACTTC. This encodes CASSESGSGVKNIQYF. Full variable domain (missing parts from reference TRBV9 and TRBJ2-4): DSGVTQTPKHLITATGQRVTLRCSPRSGDLSVYWYQQSLDQGLQFLIQYYNGEERAKGNILERFSAQQFPDLHSELNLSSLELGDSALYFCASSESGSGVKNIQYFGAGTRLSVL.

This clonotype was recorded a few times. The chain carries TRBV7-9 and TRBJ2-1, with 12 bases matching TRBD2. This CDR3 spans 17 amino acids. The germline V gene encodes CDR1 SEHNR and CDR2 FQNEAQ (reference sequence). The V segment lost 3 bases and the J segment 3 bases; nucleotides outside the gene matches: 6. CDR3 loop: CASSFRTSGALYNEQFF. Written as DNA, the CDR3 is TGTGCCAGCAGCTTTAGGACTAGCGGGGCACTCTACAATGAGCAGTTCTTC.

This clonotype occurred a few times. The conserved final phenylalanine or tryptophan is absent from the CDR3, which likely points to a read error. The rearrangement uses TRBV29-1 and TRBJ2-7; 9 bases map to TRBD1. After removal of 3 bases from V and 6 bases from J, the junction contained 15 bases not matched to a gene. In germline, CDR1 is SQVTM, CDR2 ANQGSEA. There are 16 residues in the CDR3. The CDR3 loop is CSVEWVFGTGTPEQYL. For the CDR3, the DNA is TGCAGCGTTGAGTGGGTTTTTGGGACAGGGACCCCCGAGCAGTACCTC.

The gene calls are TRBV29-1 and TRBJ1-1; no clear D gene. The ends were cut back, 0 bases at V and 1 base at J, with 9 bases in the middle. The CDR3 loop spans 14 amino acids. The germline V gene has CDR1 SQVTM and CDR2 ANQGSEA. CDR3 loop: CSVEEPLSNTEAFF. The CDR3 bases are TGCAGCGTTGAAGAACCGCTATCGAACACTGAAGCTTTCTTT.

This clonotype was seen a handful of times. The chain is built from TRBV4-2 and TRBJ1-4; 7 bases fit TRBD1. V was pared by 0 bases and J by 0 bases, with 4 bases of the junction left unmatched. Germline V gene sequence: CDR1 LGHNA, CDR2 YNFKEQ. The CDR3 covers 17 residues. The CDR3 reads CASSQDGTASTNEKLFF. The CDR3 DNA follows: TGTGCCAGCAGCCAAGATGGGACAGCCTCAACTAATGAAAAACTGTTTTTT.

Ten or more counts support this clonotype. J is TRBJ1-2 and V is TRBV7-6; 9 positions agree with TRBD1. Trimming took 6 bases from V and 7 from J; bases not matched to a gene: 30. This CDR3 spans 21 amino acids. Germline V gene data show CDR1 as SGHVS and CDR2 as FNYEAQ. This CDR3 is CASSIQGTGLRLTPPLGGYTF. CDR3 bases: TGTGCCAGCAGTATTCAAGGGACAGGGTTACGATTGACCCCGCCTTTGGGTGGCTACACCTTC.